This T cell receptor (beta chain) appears in the sequencing data of a study of blood T cells in healthy people across ages. The ends lost 6 bases at V and 4 bases at J; junction bases unmatched: 7. Germline CDR1 MNHNS, CDR2 SASEGT. This CDR3 is built from 16 residues. This clonotype has more than one count but fewer than ten. Next came a second PCR, run for about 7 to 12 cycles, which used a sample-barcoded 5' primer along with a J-beta primer mix. From the 5' RACE reads, TCRdb called clonotypes with MiXCR, one entry per CDR3 protein. Seen here are 780,000 or so distinct CDR3 sequences, 20% to 30% observed once, and the top ten hold approximately 3.7%. The same sample was also studied in work on T cells of mothers and their children. This second study says: Over five children, together with their three healthy Caucasian mothers, made up the donors.

The sequenced sample consisted of blood. The chain employs TRBV6-1 and TRBJ1-6; 9 bases agree with TRBD1. The TCR was taken from a boy younger than 18 in good health. CDR3 coding DNA: TGTGCCAGCAGCCAACAGGGGGCTGCATATAATTCACCCCTCCACTTT. Encoded protein: CASSQQGAAYNSPLHF.